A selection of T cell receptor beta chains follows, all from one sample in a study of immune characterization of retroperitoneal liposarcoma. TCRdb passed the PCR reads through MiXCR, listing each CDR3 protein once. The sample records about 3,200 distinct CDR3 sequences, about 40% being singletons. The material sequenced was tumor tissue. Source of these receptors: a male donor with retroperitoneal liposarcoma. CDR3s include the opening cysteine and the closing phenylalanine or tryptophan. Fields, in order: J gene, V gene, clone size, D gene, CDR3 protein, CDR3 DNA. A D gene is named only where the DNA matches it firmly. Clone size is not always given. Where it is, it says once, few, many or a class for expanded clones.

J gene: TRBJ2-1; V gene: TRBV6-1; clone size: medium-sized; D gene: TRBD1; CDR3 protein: CASSYGTEGYNEQFF; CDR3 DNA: TGTGCCAGCAGTTATGGGACAGAGGGCTACAATGAGCAGTTCTTC
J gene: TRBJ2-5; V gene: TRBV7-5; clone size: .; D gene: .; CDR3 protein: CISVSEASVSYEQYF; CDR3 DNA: .
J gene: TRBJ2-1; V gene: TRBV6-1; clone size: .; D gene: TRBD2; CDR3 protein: CTSGRASYNEQFF; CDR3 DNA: TGTACCAGCGGGAGAGCGTCCTACAATGAGCAGTTCTTC
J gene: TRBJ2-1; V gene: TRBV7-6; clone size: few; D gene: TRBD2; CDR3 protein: CASSLSGTHRFF; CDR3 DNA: TGTGCCAGCAGCTTGAGCGGGACCCACCGGTTCTTC
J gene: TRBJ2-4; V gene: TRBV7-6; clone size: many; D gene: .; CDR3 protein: CASSRTNGDIQYF; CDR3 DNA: TGTGCCAGCAGCCGGACCAACGGGGACATTCAGTACTTC
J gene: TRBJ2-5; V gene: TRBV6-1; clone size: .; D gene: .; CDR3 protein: CASSEGGGWETQYF; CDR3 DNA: TGTGCCAGCAGTGAAGGCGGGGGCTGGGAGACCCAGTACTTC
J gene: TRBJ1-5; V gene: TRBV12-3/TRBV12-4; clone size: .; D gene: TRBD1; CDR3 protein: CASSFSGDRGNQPQHF; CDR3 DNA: TGTGCCAGCAGTTTTTCCGGGGACAGGGGGAATCAGCCCCAGCATTTT
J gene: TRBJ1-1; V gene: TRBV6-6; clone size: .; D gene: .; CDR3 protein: CASSYAGIAFF; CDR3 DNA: TGTGCCAGCAGTTACGCAGGGATTGCTTTCTTT
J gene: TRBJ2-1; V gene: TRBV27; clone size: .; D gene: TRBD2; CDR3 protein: CASSLWAGGPNEQFF; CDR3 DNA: TGTGCCAGCAGTTTATGGGCGGGAGGGCCGAATGAGCAGTTCTTC
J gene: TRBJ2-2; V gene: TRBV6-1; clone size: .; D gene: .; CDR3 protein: CASGQYTGELFF; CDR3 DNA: TGTGCCAGCGGGCAGTACACCGGGGAGCTGTTTTTT
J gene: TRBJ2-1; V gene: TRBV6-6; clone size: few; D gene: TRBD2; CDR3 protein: CASSTIRASGRNEQFF; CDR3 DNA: TGTGCCAGCAGTACGATTCGGGCTAGCGGGAGGAATGAGCAGTTCTTC
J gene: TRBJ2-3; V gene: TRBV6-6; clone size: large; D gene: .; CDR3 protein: CASSYMASGTDTQYF; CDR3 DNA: TGTGCCAGCAGTTACATGGCTAGCGGCACAGATACGCAGTATTTT
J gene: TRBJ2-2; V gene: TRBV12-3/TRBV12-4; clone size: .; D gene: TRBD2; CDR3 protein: CASSSEGLAGAHVGGELFF; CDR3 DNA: TGTGCCAGCAGTTCCGAGGGACTAGCGGGGGCCCATGTCGGAGGGGAGCTGTTTTTT
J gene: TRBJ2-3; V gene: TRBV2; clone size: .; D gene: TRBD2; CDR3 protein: CAILAGGADTQYF; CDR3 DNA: TGTGCTATACTAGCGGGAGGCGCAGATACGCAGTATTTT
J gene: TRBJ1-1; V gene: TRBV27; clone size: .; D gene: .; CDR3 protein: CASSLKGPVNTEAFF; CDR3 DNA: TGTGCCAGCAGTTTAAAAGGACCGGTGAACACTGAAGCTTTCTTT
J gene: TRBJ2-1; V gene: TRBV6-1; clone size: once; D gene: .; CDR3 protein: CASSELLGNDNEQFF; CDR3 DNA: TGTGCCAGCAGTGAATTGCTCGGGAACGACAATGAGCAGTTCTTC
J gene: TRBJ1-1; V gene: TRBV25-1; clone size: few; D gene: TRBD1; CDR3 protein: CASSESGTGDTEAFF; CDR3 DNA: TGTGCCAGCAGTGAATCTGGGACAGGGGACACTGAAGCTTTCTTT
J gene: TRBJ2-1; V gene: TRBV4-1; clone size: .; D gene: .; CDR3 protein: CASSHKGPTFYNEQFF; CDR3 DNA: TGCGCCAGCAGCCACAAGGGACCGACCTTCTACAATGAGCAGTTCTTC
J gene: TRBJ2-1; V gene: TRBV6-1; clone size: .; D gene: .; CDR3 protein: CASSEFGLEETQFF; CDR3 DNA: TGTGCCAGCAGTGAATTTGGACTGGAAGAGACCCAGTTCTTC
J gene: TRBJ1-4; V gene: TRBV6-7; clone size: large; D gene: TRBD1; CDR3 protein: CASSYLIVRDRENEKLFF; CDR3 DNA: TGTGCCAGCAGTTACCTGATTGTTAGGGACAGAGAAAATGAAAAACTGTTTTTT
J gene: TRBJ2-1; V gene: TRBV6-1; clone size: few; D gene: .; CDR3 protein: CASTRGTAQFF; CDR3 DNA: TGTGCCAGCACCCGCGGGACAGCTCAGTTCTTC
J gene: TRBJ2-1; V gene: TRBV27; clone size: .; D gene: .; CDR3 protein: CASSDGASYNEQFF; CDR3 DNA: TGTGCCAGCAGTGACGGGGCCTCCTACAATGAGCAGTTCTTC
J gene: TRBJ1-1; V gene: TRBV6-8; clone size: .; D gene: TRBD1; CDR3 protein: CASSRQGDTEAFF; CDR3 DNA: TGTGCCAGCAGTCGGCAGGGGGACACTGAAGCTTTCTTT
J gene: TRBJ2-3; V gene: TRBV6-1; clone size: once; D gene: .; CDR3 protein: CASSVEGLEDTQYF; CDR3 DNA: TGTGCCAGCAGTGTTGAAGGGCTTGAGGATACGCAGTATTTT
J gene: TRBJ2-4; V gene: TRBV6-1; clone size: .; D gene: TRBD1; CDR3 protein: CASQSGQGKNIQYF; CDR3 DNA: TGTGCCAGCCAATCTGGACAGGGCAAAAACATTCAGTACTTC
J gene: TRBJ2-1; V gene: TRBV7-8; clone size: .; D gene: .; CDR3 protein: CASSPNHGGDEQFF; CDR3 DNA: TGTGCCAGCAGCCCGAACCACGGGGGAGATGAGCAGTTCTTC
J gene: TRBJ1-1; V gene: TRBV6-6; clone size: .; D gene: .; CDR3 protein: CASSYRADTEAFF; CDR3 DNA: TGTGCCAGCAGTTACAGGGCGGACACTGAAGCTTTCTTT
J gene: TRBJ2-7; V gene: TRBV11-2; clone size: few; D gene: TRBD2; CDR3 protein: CASSSSGLAGDRYEQYF; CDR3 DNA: TGTGCCAGCAGCTCGTCGGGACTAGCGGGAGATCGCTACGAGCAGTACTTC
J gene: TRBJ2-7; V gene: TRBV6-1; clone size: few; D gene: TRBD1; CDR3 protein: CASTPTGDPYEQYF; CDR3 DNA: TGTGCCAGCACCCCCACAGGGGACCCCTACGAGCAGTACTTC
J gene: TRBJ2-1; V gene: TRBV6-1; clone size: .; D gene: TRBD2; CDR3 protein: CASSERTSGSYEQFF; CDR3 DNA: TGTGCCAGCAGTGAACGGACTAGCGGGAGCTACGAGCAGTTCTTC
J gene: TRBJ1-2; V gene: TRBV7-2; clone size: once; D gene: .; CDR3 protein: CASSAFRGRYGYTF; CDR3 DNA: TGTGCCAGCAGCGCCTTTAGGGGCCGTTATGGCTACACCTTC
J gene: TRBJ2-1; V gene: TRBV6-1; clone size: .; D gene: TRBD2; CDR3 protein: CASSRLGTSGHNEQFF; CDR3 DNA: TGTGCCAGCAGTCGCCTCGGGACTAGCGGCCACAATGAGCAGTTCTTC
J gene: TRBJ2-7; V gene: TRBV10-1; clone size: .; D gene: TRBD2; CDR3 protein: CASSGSGLAGENPKTIYEQYF; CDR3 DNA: TGCGCCAGCAGTGGCTCTGGGCTAGCGGGAGAAAACCCAAAAACCATCTACGAGCAGTACTTC
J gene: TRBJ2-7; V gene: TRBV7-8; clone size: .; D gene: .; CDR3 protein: CASSLTGGLSSYEQYF; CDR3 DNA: TGTGCCAGCAGCTTAACCGGCGGCCTGAGCTCCTACGAGCAGTACTTC
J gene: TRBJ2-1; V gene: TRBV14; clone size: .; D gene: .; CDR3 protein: CASSQGRDNEQFF; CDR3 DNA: TGTGCCAGCAGCCAAGGCAGGGACAATGAGCAGTTCTTC
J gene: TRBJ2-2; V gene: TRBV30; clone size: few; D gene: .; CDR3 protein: CAWSVGVFAGELFF; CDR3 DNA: TGTGCCTGGAGTGTCGGGGTTTTTGCCGGGGAGCTGTTTTTT
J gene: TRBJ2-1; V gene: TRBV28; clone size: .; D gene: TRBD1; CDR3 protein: CASSPQGPIYNEQFF; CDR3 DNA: TGTGCCAGCAGTCCACAGGGGCCTATTTACAATGAGCAGTTCTTC
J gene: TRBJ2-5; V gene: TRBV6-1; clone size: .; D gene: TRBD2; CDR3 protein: CASGREVRETQYF; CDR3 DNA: TGTGCCAGCGGGCGGGAGGTCCGGGAGACCCAGTACTTC
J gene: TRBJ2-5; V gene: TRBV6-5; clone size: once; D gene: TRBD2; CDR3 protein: CASSYSGGAPRETQYF; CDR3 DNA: TGTGCCAGCAGTTACAGCGGGGGGGCGCCCCGGGAGACCCAGTACTTC
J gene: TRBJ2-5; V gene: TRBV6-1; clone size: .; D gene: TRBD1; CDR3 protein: CASSLGTGGFGETQYF; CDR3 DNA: TGTGCCAGCAGCCTTGGAACAGGGGGCTTTGGGGAGACCCAGTACTTC
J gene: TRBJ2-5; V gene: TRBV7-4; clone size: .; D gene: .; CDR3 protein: CASSLAYFNEQYF; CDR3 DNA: TGTGCCAGCAGCTTAGCGTACTTCAATGAGCAGTACTTC
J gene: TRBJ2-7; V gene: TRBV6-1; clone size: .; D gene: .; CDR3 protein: CASSMVRGSDEQYF; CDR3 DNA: TGTGCCAGCAGTATGGTCAGGGGTAGCGACGAGCAGTACTTC
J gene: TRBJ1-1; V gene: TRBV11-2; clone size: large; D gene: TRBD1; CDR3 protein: CASSSQGANTEAFF; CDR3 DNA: TGTGCCAGCAGCTCACAGGGGGCGAACACTGAAGCTTTCTTT
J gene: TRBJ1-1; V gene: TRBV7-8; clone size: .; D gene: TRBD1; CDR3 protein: CASSLTGGTEAFF; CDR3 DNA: TGTGCCAGCAGCCTCACAGGGGGCACTGAAGCTTTCTTT
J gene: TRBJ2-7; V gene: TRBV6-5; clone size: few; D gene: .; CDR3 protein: CASSYWGRSTYEQYF; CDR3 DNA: TGTGCCAGCAGTTACTGGGGCAGGTCAACCTACGAGCAGTACTTC
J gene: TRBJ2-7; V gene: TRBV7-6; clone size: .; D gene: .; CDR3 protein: CASSLGHRPPYEQYF; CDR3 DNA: TGTGCCAGCAGCTTAGGGCACAGACCGCCCTACGAGCAGTACTTC
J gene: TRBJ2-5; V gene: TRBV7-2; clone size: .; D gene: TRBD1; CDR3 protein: CASSLWPGQGDQETQYF; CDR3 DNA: TGTGCCAGCAGCTTATGGCCGGGACAGGGAGACCAAGAGACCCAGTACTTC
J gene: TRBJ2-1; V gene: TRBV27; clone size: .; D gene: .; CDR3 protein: CASSLRDTSYEQFF; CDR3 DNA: TGTGCCAGCAGTTTACGGGACACCAGCTACGAGCAGTTCTTC
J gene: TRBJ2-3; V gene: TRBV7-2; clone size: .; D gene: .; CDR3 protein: CASTGLQFTDTQYF; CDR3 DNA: TGTGCCAGCACGGGACTCCAATTCACAGATACGCAGTATTTT
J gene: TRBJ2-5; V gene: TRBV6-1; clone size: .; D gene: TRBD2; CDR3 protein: CASKRTSGGGETQYF; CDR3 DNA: TGTGCCAGCAAAAGGACTAGCGGGGGGGGAGAGACCCAGTACTTC
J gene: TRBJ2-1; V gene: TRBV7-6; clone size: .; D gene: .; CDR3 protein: CASSLSGFGDEQFF; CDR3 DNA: TGTGCCAGCAGCTTATCAGGGTTTGGCGATGAGCAGTTCTTC
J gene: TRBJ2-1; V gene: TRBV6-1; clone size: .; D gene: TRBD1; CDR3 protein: CASTPDRGQETQFF; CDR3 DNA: TGTGCCAGCACCCCGGACAGGGGACAAGAGACCCAGTTCTTC
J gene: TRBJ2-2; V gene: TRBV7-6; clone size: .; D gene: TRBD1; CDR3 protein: CASSLGSRGDRAHTGALFF; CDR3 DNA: TGTGCTAGCAGCTTAGGAAGTCGCGGCGACAGGGCGCACACCGGGGCGCTGTTTTTT
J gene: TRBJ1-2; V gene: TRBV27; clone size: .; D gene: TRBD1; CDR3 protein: CASRLTGTALADTF; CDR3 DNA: TGTGCCAGCAGACTCACCGGGACAGCCTTAGCAGACACCTTC
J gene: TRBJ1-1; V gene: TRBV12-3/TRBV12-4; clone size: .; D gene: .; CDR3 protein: CASSFRERGAEAFF; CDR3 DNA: TGTGCCAGCAGTTTCCGGGAGCGGGGTGCTGAAGCTTTCTTT
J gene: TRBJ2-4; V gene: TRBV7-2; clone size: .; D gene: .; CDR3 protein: CASSNQGQGIQYF; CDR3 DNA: TGTGCCAGCAGTAATCAGGGGCAAGGCATTCAGTACTTC